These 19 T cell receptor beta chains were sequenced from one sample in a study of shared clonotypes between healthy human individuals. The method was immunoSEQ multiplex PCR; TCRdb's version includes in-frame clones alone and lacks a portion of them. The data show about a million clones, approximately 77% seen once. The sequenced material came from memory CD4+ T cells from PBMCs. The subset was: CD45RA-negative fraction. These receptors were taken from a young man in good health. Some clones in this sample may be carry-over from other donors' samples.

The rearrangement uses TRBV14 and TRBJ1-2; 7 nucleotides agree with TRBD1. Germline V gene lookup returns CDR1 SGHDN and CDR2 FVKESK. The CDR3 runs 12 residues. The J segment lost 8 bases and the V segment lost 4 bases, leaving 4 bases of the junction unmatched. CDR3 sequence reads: CASSPTGLGYTF. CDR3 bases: TGTGCCAGCAGCCCGACAGGGTTGGGCTACACCTTC.

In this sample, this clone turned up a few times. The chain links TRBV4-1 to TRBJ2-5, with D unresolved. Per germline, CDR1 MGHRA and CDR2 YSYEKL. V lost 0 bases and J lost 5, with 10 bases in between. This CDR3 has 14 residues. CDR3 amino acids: CASSQDPQVETQYF. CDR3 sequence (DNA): TGCGCCAGCAGCCAAGACCCCCAGGTGGAGACCCAGTACTTC.

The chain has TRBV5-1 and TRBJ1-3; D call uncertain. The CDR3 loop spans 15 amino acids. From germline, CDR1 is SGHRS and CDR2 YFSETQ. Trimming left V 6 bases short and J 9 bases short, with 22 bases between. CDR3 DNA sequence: TGCGCCAGCACCCCGGCGGGTCTCGCATGGGGCACCATATATTTT. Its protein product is CASTPAGLAWGTIYF.

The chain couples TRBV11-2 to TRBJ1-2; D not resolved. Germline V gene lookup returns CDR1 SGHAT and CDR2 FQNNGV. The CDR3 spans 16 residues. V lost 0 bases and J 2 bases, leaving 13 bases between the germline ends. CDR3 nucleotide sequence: TGTGCCAGCAGCTTAGATGCAAGGGCACCCAACTATGGCTACACCTTC. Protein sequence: CASSLDARAPNYGYTF.

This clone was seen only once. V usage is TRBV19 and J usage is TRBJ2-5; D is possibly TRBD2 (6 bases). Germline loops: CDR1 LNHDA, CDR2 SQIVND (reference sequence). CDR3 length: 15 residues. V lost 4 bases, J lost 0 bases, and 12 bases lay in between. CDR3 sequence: CASSRGTVYQETQYF. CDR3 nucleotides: TGTGCCAGTAGTAGGGGGACTGTGTACCAAGAGACCCAGTACTTC.

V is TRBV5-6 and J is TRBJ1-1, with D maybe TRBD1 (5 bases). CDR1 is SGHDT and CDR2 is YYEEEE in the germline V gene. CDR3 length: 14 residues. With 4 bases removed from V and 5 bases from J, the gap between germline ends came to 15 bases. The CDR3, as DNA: TGTGCCAGCAGCCAGGGCCCAGGAGGTACTGAAGCTTTCTTT. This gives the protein CASSQGPGGTEAFF.

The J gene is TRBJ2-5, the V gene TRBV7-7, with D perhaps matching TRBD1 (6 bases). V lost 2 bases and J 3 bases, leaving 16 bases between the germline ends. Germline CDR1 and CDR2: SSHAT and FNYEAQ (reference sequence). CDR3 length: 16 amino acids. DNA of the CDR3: TGTGCCAGCAGCTTATCAACAGGGACATCGGAAGAGACCCAGTACTTC. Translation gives CASSLSTGTSEETQYF.

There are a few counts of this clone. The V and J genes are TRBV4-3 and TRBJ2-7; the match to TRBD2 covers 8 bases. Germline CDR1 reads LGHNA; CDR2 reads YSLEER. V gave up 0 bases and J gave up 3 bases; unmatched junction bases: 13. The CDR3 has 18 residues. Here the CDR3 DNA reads TGCGCCAGCAGCCAAGATTTGGGCCCAGGGACTAGTGGCTACGAGCAGTACTTC. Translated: CASSQDLGPGTSGYEQYF.

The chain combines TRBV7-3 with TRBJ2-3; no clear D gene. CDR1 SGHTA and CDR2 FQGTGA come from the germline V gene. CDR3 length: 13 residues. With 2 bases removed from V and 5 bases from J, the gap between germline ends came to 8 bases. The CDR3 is CASSLPELDTQYF. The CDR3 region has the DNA TGTGCCAGCAGCTTACCAGAACTAGATACGCAGTATTTT.

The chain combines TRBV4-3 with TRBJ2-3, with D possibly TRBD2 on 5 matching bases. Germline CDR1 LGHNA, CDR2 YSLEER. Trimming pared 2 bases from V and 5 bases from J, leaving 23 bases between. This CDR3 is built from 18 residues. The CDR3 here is CASSQRPKGLVLVDTQYF. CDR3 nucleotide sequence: TGCGCCAGCAGCCAACGCCCTAAAGGGTTAGTACTAGTAGATACGCAGTATTTT.

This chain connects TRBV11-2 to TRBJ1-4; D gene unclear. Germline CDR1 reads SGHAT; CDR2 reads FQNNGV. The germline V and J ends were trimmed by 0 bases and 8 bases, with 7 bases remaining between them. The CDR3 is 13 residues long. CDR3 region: CASSLDPPEKLFF. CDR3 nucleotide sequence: TGTGCCAGCAGCTTAGATCCCCCCGAAAAACTGTTTTTT.

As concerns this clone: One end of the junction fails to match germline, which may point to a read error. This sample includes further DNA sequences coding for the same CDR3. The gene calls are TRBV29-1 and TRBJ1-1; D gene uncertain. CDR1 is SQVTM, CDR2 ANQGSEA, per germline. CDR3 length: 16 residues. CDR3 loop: CSVEVSGLKKNTEAFF. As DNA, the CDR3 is TGCAGCGTTGAAGTGAGTGGCCTTAAGAAGAACACTGAGGCTTTCTTT.

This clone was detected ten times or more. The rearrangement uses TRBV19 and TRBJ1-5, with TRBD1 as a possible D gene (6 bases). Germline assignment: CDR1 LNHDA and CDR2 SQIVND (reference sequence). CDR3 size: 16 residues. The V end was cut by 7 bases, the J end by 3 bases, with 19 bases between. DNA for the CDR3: TGTGCCAGTAACCCACAACCGGGACAAGTCAATCAGCCCCAGCATTTT. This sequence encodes CASNPQPGQVNQPQHF.

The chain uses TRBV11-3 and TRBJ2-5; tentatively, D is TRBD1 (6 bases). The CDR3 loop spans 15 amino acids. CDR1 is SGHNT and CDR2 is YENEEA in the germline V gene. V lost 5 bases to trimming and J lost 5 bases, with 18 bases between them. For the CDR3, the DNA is TGTGCCAGCAGCACTCGCACAGGGATGCGGGAGACCCAGTACTTC. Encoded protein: CASSTRTGMRETQYF.

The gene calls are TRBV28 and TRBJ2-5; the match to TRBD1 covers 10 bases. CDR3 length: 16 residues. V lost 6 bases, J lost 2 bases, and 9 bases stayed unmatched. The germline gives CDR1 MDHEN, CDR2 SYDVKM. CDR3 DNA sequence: TGTGCCAGCAGCTCCCTCGGGACAGGGGCACAAGAGACCCAGTACTTC. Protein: CASSSLGTGAQETQYF.

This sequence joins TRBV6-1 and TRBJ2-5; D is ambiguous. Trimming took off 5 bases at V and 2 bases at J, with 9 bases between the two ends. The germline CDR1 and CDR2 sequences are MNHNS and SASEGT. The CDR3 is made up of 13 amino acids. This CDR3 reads CASSFRWQETQYF. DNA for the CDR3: TGTGCCAGCAGTTTTAGGTGGCAAGAGACCCAGTACTTC.

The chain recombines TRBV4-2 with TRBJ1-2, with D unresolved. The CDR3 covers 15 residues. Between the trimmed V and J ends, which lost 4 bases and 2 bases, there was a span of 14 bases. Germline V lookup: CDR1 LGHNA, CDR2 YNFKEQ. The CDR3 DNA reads TGTGCCAGCAGCCCGGAAACAGCTCCCAACTATGGCTACACCTTC. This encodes CASSPETAPNYGYTF.

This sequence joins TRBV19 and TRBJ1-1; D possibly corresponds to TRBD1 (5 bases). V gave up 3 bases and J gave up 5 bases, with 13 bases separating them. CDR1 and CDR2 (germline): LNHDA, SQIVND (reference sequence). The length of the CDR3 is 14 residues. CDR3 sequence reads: CASSITGGDTEAFF. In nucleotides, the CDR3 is TGTGCCAGTAGTATTACGGGGGGTGATACTGAAGCTTTCTTT.

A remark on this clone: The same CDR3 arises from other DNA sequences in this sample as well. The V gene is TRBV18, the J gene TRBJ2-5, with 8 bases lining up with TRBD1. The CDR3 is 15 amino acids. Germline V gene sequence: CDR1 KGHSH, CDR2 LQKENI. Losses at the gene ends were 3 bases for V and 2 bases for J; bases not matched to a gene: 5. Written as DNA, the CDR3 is TGTGCCAGCTCACCCGGGACAGGAGGACAAGAGACCCAGTACTTC. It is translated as CASSPGTGGQETQYF.